These 13 T cell receptor beta chains originate from one sample sequenced in a study of shared clonotypes between healthy human individuals. Sequencing used immunoSEQ multiplex PCR; TCRdb keeps in-frame clones, though not all of them. The sample has about 2 million clones, about 95% seen once. CD45RO-negative cells were positively selected for CCR7, leaving out terminally differentiated effector memory CD45RA+ cells. Sequenced material: naive CD8+ T cells sorted from blood. These receptors all come from a man aged 18 to 29 in good health.

J is TRBJ2-5 and V is TRBV11-2; the match to TRBD2 covers 7 bases. Germline CDR1 is SGHAT and CDR2 is FQNNGV. This CDR3 has 14 residues. The ends lost 1 base at V and 4 bases at J; junction bases unmatched: 3. Written as DNA, the CDR3 is TGTGCCAGCAGCTTAGTGCAGCGGGGAGAGACCCAGTACTTC. Amino acids: CASSLVQRGETQYF.

The chain's CDR3 is CASSFAGGLYEQYF. CDR3 nucleotides: TGTGCCAGCAGTTTCGCGGGGGGACTCTACGAGCAGTACTTC. The V call is TRBV28, the J call TRBJ2-7, with TRBD2 matching over 8 bases. V dropped 3 bases and J dropped 3; count of bases not matched to a gene: 4. Germline V CDR1 and CDR2: MDHEN, SYDVKM. CDR3 size: 14 residues.

The chain has TRBV2 and TRBJ2-1; D possibly matches TRBD1 or TRBD2 (7 bases each). In germline, CDR1 is SNHLY, CDR2 FYNNEI. CDR3 length equals 15 residues. Trimming removed 7 bases at V and 5 bases at J, with 18 bases between. The CDR3, as DNA: TGTGCCAGCACCCAGGGGGGGACAAAGAACAATGAGCAGTTCTTC. Protein sequence: CASTQGGTKNNEQFF.

The chain links TRBV6-5 to TRBJ1-2; D may be TRBD1 (5 bases). From germline, CDR1 is MNHEY and CDR2 SVGAGI. V gave up 2 bases and J gave up 8 bases, with 12 bases separating them. The CDR3 is 13 residues long. CDR3 sequence reads: CASSYPTGEGYTF. In DNA form, the CDR3 reads TGTGCCAGCAGTTACCCCACAGGAGAAGGCTACACCTTC.

The chain recombines TRBV29-1 with TRBJ2-1; 7 nucleotides align to TRBD2. The V gene's germline CDR1 is SQVTM and CDR2 ANQGSEA. Unmatched junction bases numbered 11, after V lost 0 bases and J lost 3 bases. The CDR3 is made up of 17 amino acids. The CDR3 region is CSVEDPLERGDYNEQFF. CDR3 DNA sequence: TGCAGCGTTGAAGACCCTCTAGAGCGGGGAGACTACAATGAGCAGTTCTTC.

The chain is built from TRBV5-1 and TRBJ2-2; no firm D call. V was clipped by 0 bases and J by 7 bases, with 10 bases between them. Per germline, CDR1 SGHRS and CDR2 YFSETQ. The CDR3 runs to 14 residues. The CDR3 here is CASSLVREDGELFF. The CDR3 bases are TGCGCCAGCAGCTTGGTGCGCGAGGACGGGGAGCTGTTTTTT. Filled out from reference TRBV5-1 and TRBJ2-2, the complete variable domain reads KAGVTQTPRYLIKTRGQQVTLSCSPISGHRSVSWYQQTPGQGLQFLFEYFSETQRNKGNFPGRFSGRQFSNSRSEMNVSTLELGDSALYLCASSLVREDGELFFGEGSRLTVL.

V and J are TRBV19 and TRBJ2-1; 8 bases line up with TRBD2. J was trimmed by 8 bases and V by 4 bases; bases with no gene match: 13. Germline assignment: CDR1 LNHDA and CDR2 SQIVND (reference sequence). This CDR3 is built from 16 residues. The chain's CDR3 is CASSTALGREVYEQFF. The CDR3 nucleotides are TGTGCCAGTAGTACCGCGTTGGGGCGGGAGGTATATGAGCAGTTCTTC.

The rearrangement links TRBV7-9 to TRBJ2-4; tentative D call: TRBD2 (5 bases). The ends were cut back, 5 bases at V and 0 bases at J, with 14 bases in the middle. Germline lookup yields CDR1 SEHNR and CDR2 FQNEAQ (reference sequence). This CDR3 has 16 residues. The CDR3 here is CASSPPSGLAKNIQYF. The CDR3 nucleotides read TGTGCCAGCAGCCCGCCCAGCGGTCTAGCCAAAAACATTCAGTACTTC. Full variable domain (rest looked up from reference TRBV7-9 and TRBJ2-4): DTGVSQNPRHKITKRGQNVTFRCDPISEHNRLYWYRQTLGQGPEFLTYFQNEAQLEKSRLLSDRFSAERPKGSFSTLEIQRTEQGDSAMYLCASSPPSGLAKNIQYFGAGTRLSVL.

The CDR3 loop is CASSLALGSQETQYF. The CDR3 DNA reads TGTGCCAGCAGCTTAGCGCTTGGTAGCCAAGAGACCCAGTACTTC. The rearrangement uses TRBV7-9 and TRBJ2-5; D unresolved. Trimming pared 0 bases from V and 1 base from J, leaving 9 bases between. Germline CDR1 SEHNR, CDR2 FQNEAQ (reference sequence). The CDR3 is made up of 15 amino acids.

V gene TRBV13 combines with J gene TRBJ2-7; D remains ambiguous. With 3 bases removed from V and 0 bases from J, the gap between germline ends came to 12 bases. There are 15 residues in the CDR3. CDR1 and CDR2 (germline): PRHDT, FYEKMQ (reference sequence). The CDR3 nucleotides are TGTGCCAGCAGCTTTGGCTCACTAAGCTCCTACGAGCAGTACTTC. Translation: CASSFGSLSSYEQYF.

The V call is TRBV6-1, the J call TRBJ2-7, with D possibly being TRBD2 (6 bases). This CDR3 contains 13 residues. The V end was cut by 3 bases, the J end by 3 bases, with 9 bases between. From germline, CDR1 is MNHNS and CDR2 SASEGT. As DNA, the CDR3 is TGTGCCAGCAGTGACGGGAGCGACTACGAGCAGTACTTC. Translated: CASSDGSDYEQYF.

The chain links TRBV6-6 to TRBJ1-1; D gene unclear. V shed 2 bases and J shed 4 bases, with 8 bases lying between them. Germline loops: CDR1 MNHNY, CDR2 SVGAGI (reference sequence). The CDR3 is 13 residues long. The CDR3 spells CASSYVGITEAFF. The CDR3 DNA sequence: TGTGCCAGCAGTTACGTCGGGATCACTGAAGCTTTCTTT.

The chain joins TRBV28 to TRBJ1-5; D gene unclear. CDR1 MDHEN and CDR2 SYDVKM come from the germline V gene. CDR3 length: 15 residues. The V end lost 2 bases, the J end lost 0 bases, and 8 bases lay between the germline ends. The CDR3 nucleotides read TGTGCCAGCAGTTTACAGCCTTATAGCAATCAGCCCCAGCATTTT. Its protein product is CASSLQPYSNQPQHF.